These 25 T cell receptor beta chains share one sample of origin, sequenced in a study of T cell repertoires in cytomegalovirus infection. TCRdb reprocessed the reads with MiXCR, giving one entry per CDR3 protein. The sample records some 54,000 distinct CDR3 sequences, about 19% being singletons. These receptors' targets are unknown. Sequencing was performed on CD8+ T cells from cultured PBMCs, taken from culture after CMV antigen stimulation. The receptors here all came from a human donor in good health (CMV status not recorded). Some clones in this sample may be carry-over from other donors' samples.

This clonotype was counted only a few times. The chain links TRBV6-2 or TRBV6-3 to TRBJ1-5; no definite D call. Trimming left V 3 bases short and J 3 bases short, with 6 bases between. The CDR3 is 13 amino acids. Germline CDR1 and CDR2: MNHEY and SVGEGT. CDR3 DNA sequence: TGTGCCAGCAGTTATGAGTTCAATCAGCCCCAGCATTTT. It encodes CASSYEFNQPQHF.

This chain connects TRBV7-9 to TRBJ2-2, with TRBD1 matching 8 bases. Looked up from germline, CDR1 is SEHNR and CDR2 is FQNEAQ (reference sequence). The ends lost 4 bases at V and 5 bases at J; junction bases unmatched: 9. The CDR3 has 16 residues. CDR3 sequence: CASSSSTGVLTGELFF. The CDR3 coding sequence is TGTGCCAGCAGCTCCTCGACAGGGGTTCTGACCGGGGAGCTGTTTTTT.

CDR3 in DNA: TGCGCCAGCAGAACGCGGGTTGGAAATGAAAAACTGTTTTTT. It specifies CASRTRVGNEKLFF. The genes are TRBV5-1 and TRBJ1-4, with D unclear. CDR3 size: 14 residues. V lost 5 bases and J 5 bases, leaving 13 bases between the germline ends. CDR1 and CDR2 from the germline V gene are SGHRS and YFSETQ.

This clonotype appeared a few times. This chain links TRBV7-9 with TRBJ1-2; D gene uncertain. V shed 4 bases and J shed 4 bases, with 13 bases lying between them. There are 14 residues in the CDR3. CDR1 and CDR2 (germline): SEHNR, FQNEAQ (reference sequence). CDR3 in DNA: TGTGCCAGCAGCTCAGGTTCTAGGGCCTATGGCTACACCTTC. It yields the protein CASSSGSRAYGYTF.

This clonotype came up a few times. This chain uses TRBV7-9 with TRBJ1-1; D gene ambiguous. This CDR3 spans 12 amino acids. The germline V gene encodes CDR1 SEHNR and CDR2 FQNEAQ (reference sequence). The V gene lost 6 bases and the J gene lost 5 bases, with 10 bases spanning the gap. The CDR3 DNA is TGTGCCAGCAGGGACCGGTGGACTGAAGCTTTCTTT. Its translation: CASRDRWTEAFF.

The rearrangement joins TRBV5-5 to TRBJ1-5, with 7 nucleotides matching TRBD1. Unmatched junction bases numbered 9, after V lost 5 bases and J lost 4 bases. The CDR3 runs 15 residues. The germline gives CDR1 SGHKS, CDR2 YYEKEE (reference sequence). CDR3 in amino acids: CASRPYRDRNQPQHF. CDR3 coding DNA: TGTGCCAGCAGACCTTACCGGGACAGAAATCAGCCCCAGCATTTT. The whole variable domain, remainder taken from reference TRBV5-5 and TRBJ1-5, is DAGVTQSPTHLIKTRGQQVTLRCSPISGHKSVSWYQQVLGQGPQFIFQYYEKEERGRGNFPDRFSARQFPNYSSELNVNALLLGDSALYLCASRPYRDRNQPQHFGDGTRLSIL.

This clonotype was found a few times. The chain combines TRBV28 with TRBJ2-7, with 7 bases that match TRBD2. This CDR3 has 16 residues. J was trimmed by 3 bases and V by 2 bases; bases with no gene match: 10. Germline loops: CDR1 MDHEN, CDR2 SYDVKM. The CDR3 DNA reads TGTGCCAGCAGTTTACGTCTAGCGGTGTTGGTCTACGAGCAGTACTTC. Translated, it gives CASSLRLAVLVYEQYF.

This clonotype was detected only a few times. The chain has TRBV7-7 and TRBJ2-5, with 8 positions matching TRBD1. The germline V gene encodes CDR1 SSHAT and CDR2 FNYEAQ (reference sequence). With 5 bases clipped from V and 0 bases from J, the junction kept 11 bases outside the gene matches. CDR3 length: 17 amino acids. This chain's CDR3 is CASSPTPWTGYQETQYF. In DNA, the CDR3 is TGTGCCAGCAGCCCGACCCCCTGGACAGGGTACCAAGAGACCCAGTACTTC. Combining the CDR3 with reference TRBV7-7 and TRBJ2-5 gives the whole variable domain GAGVSQSPRYKVTKRGQDVTLRCDPISSHATLYWYQQALGQGPEFLTYFNYEAQPDKSGLPSDRFSAERPEGSISTLTIQRTEQRDSAMYRCASSPTPWTGYQETQYFGPGTRLLVL.

In its sample, this clonotype was seen a few times. This chain links TRBV7-2 with TRBJ1-1; TRBD1 aligns across 11 bases. CDR3 length equals 15 residues. V dropped 2 bases and J dropped 6; count of bases not matched to a gene: 5. The germline V gene encodes CDR1 SGHTA and CDR2 FQGNSA. The CDR3 loop is CASSLRTGGEAEAFF. The CDR3, as DNA: TGTGCCAGCAGCTTAAGGACAGGGGGCGAGGCTGAAGCTTTCTTT.

The J gene is TRBJ2-1, the V gene TRBV4-3, with D unclear. There are 15 residues in the CDR3. CDR1 and CDR2 (germline): LGHNA, YSLEER. Trimming pared 0 bases from V and 9 bases from J, leaving 15 bases between. The CDR3 sequence: CASSQDPQQRSEQFF. CDR3 sequence (DNA): TGCGCCAGCAGCCAAGATCCCCAGCAGAGGAGTGAGCAGTTCTTC.

The chain employs TRBV9 and TRBJ2-1, with D unresolved. CDR1 SGDLS and CDR2 YYNGEE come from the germline V gene. CDR3 size: 15 residues. Trimming stripped 3 bases from V and 2 bases from J, with 12 bases between. The CDR3 spells CASSARTNAYNEQFF. The DNA for the CDR3 is TGTGCCAGCAGCGCGAGGACCAATGCCTACAATGAGCAGTTCTTC.

The V call is TRBV20-1, the J call TRBJ1-1, with D uncertain. Germline assignment: CDR1 DFQATT and CDR2 SNEGSKA (reference sequence). The length of the CDR3 is 12 residues. With 5 bases removed from V and 3 bases from J, the gap between germline ends came to 10 bases. The CDR3 region is CSAEEGDTEAFF. In DNA form, the CDR3 reads TGCAGTGCTGAGGAGGGCGACACTGAAGCTTTCTTT.

This clonotype came up a few times. The rearrangement uses TRBV6-1 and TRBJ2-7; 9 bases align to TRBD1. Trimming took 3 bases from V and 3 from J; bases not matched to a gene: 12. Germline assignment: CDR1 MNHNS and CDR2 SASEGT. The CDR3 is made up of 17 amino acids. The CDR3, as DNA: TGTGCCAGCAGTGACGGACTATGGACAGGGGATCTCTACGAGCAGTACTTC. It specifies CASSDGLWTGDLYEQYF.

V and J are TRBV6-2 or TRBV6-3 and TRBJ2-7; D is unresolved. This CDR3 has 11 amino acids. The V end lost 7 bases, the J end lost 2 bases, and 6 bases lay between the germline ends. Germline CDR1 is MNHEY and CDR2 is SVGEGT. This CDR3 is CASTDTYEQYF. The CDR3 DNA follows: TGTGCCAGCACAGACACCTACGAGCAGTACTTC.

This rearrangement joins TRBV27 to TRBJ1-1; maybe TRBD1 (5 bases). The CDR3 has 15 residues. Germline V gives CDR1 MNHEY, CDR2 SMNVEV (reference sequence). Trimming took 5 bases from V and 1 from J, leaving 14 bases between them. The CDR3 nucleotides are TGTGCCAGCAGTCGGGAAATTAGGGGGAACACTGAAGCTTTCTTT. Translating gives CASSREIRGNTEAFF.

The genes are TRBV19 and TRBJ2-3; 11 bases line up with TRBD1. After removal of 9 bases from V and 6 bases from J, the junction contained 14 bases not matched to a gene. The CDR3 is made up of 16 amino acids. Germline loops: CDR1 LNHDA, CDR2 SQIVND (reference sequence). In DNA form, the CDR3 reads TGTGCCAGCACAGGGGGAAGGACAGGGGGCCTTGATACGCAGTATTTT. It translates to CASTGGRTGGLDTQYF.

The chain recombines TRBV7-2 with TRBJ2-5, with 9 bases identical to TRBD2. V shed 5 bases and J 5 bases; nucleotides not matched to a gene: 6. This CDR3 has 14 residues. Germline V gene lookup returns CDR1 SGHTA and CDR2 FQGNSA. This CDR3 reads CASSGGGAGETQYF. CDR3 in DNA: TGTGCCAGCAGCGGCGGGGGGGCCGGGGAGACCCAGTACTTC. The full variable domain, rest sourced from reference TRBV7-2 and TRBJ2-5, is GAGVSQSPSNKVTEKGKDVELRCDPISGHTALYWYRQSLGQGLEFLIYFQGNSAPDKSGLPSDRFSAERTGGSVSTLTIQRTQQEDSAVYLCASSGGGAGETQYFGPGTRLLVL.

The chain has TRBV2 and TRBJ1-2; D not certain. The V and J ends lost 8 bases and 3 bases respectively, with 13 bases between them. Germline V gene data show CDR1 as SNHLY and CDR2 as FYNNEI. The CDR3 has 13 amino acids. CDR3 bases: TGTGCCAGCCCTGGCCGGGTCGACTATGGCTACACCTTC. It codes for CASPGRVDYGYTF.

This clonotype was seen a handful of times. The CDR3 loop reads CASSERGRASNTQYF. CDR3 coding DNA: TGTGCCAGCAGTGAACGCGGCAGAGCGTCTAATACGCAGTATTTT. The chain couples TRBV6-2 or TRBV6-3 to TRBJ2-3, with D uncertain. Trimming left V 5 bases short and J 7 bases short, with 19 bases between. The CDR3 has 15 residues. Per germline, CDR1 MNHEY and CDR2 SVGEGT.

This clonotype occurred a few times. The chain employs TRBV4-3 and TRBJ1-2, with no clear D. This CDR3 region has 15 residues. Trimming shortened V by 0 bases and J by 2 bases, and 10 bases separated the two germline ends. Germline lookup yields CDR1 LGHNA and CDR2 YSLEER. CDR3 sequence (DNA): TGCGCCAGCAGCCAAGACAATTATCAAAACTATGGCTACACCTTC. It is translated as CASSQDNYQNYGYTF.

The rearrangement joins TRBV6-1 to TRBJ2-7; 12 nucleotides align to TRBD2. Germline V gene data show CDR1 as MNHNS and CDR2 as SASEGT. The CDR3 totals 15 residues. Trimming cost V 5 bases and J 4 bases; bases outside gene matches: 6. The CDR3 spells CASSPTSGGLYEQYF. For the CDR3, the DNA is TGTGCCAGCAGTCCAACTAGCGGGGGGTTGTACGAGCAGTACTTC.

The chain joins TRBV7-2 to TRBJ1-2; a possible D gene is TRBD1 (6 bases). CDR3 length: 13 residues. Deletions cut 2 bases from V and 6 bases from J, with 10 bases between. Germline loops: CDR1 SGHTA, CDR2 FQGNSA. The CDR3: CASSLRPGDGYTF. In nucleotides, the CDR3 is TGTGCCAGCAGCTTAAGGCCAGGGGATGGCTACACCTTC.

V is TRBV7-2 and J is TRBJ2-7, with 12 bases that match TRBD2. The trim removed 4 bases at V and 5 bases at J, leaving 6 bases unmatched. Germline V gene sequence: CDR1 SGHTA, CDR2 FQGNSA. The CDR3 extends over 15 amino acids. CDR3 in amino acids: CASSSLAGGPHEQYF. In nucleotides, the CDR3 is TGTGCCAGCAGCTCCCTAGCGGGGGGGCCGCACGAGCAGTACTTC.

The rearrangement uses TRBV7-9 and TRBJ2-7; tentative D call: TRBD1 (6 bases). V was pared by 0 bases and J by 0 bases, with 12 bases between. CDR3 length: 16 residues. Germline lookup yields CDR1 SEHNR and CDR2 FQNEAQ (reference sequence). The DNA for the CDR3 is TGTGCCAGCAGCTTAGCTGTAGGGGGATTCTCCTACGAGCAGTACTTC. Protein: CASSLAVGGFSYEQYF.

This clonotype has more than one count but fewer than ten. This sequence joins TRBV12-3 or TRBV12-4 and TRBJ1-1, with a weak D call TRBD1 (5 bases). This CDR3 region has 12 residues. Deletions cut 5 bases from V and 4 bases from J, with 8 bases between. In DNA form, the CDR3 reads TGTGCCAGCAGTATGGGGGGCACTGAAGCTTTCTTT. It yields the protein CASSMGGTEAFF.